This T cell receptor beta chain was found in a study of response to subunit inactivated influenza vaccine. V lost 6 bases and J lost 3; bases outside the gene matches: 17. This CDR3 has 17 amino acids. Germline V gene data show CDR1 as DFQATT and CDR2 as SNEGSKA (reference sequence). TCRdb recomputed calls from the RT-PCR reads with MiXCR, one row per CDR3 protein. The sample gives roughly 540,000 distinct CDR3 sequences, under 25% of which show up once; under 3.5% is in the top ten. A few counts support this clonotype. This same sample was also part of a study on T cells expressing NK-cell markers. This second study says: The cDNA for TCR beta came from 5'RACE template switching with UMIs. Out of eight donors sequenced, seven tested HCMV-seropositive and the remaining one seronegative. In a handful of donors, dominant clonotypes made up roughly 25-60.1% of CD3+CD56-NKG2C+ cells.

This chain uses TRBV20-1 with TRBJ2-3; the match to TRBD2 covers 8 bases. This TCR came from a man aged 50 or older who received an inactivated influenza vaccine. The sequenced sample was CD4+ T cells sorted from PBMCs, obtained 12 days after vaccination. The CDR3 nucleotides read TGCAGTGCCCACGGTCGCGGACTAGCCTTCACAACAGATACGCAGTATTTT. Amino acids: CSAHGRGLAFTTDTQYF.